The 11 T cell receptor beta chains reported below all come from one sample, sequenced in a study of blood T cells in healthy people across ages. Primers used in a second PCR of roughly 6 to 11 cycles were a sample-barcoded 5' primer and a J-beta primer mix. TCRdb re-called the 5' RACE reads with MiXCR, one entry per CDR3 protein. The table lists some 940,000 distinct CDR3 sequences, 29% of them singletons. The same sample was also studied in work on T cells of mothers and their children.

The sequencing input was blood. Source of these receptors: a woman in her thirties or forties in good health.

The chain has TRBV28 and TRBJ1-1; tentative D call: TRBD1 (5 bases). CDR1 is MDHEN and CDR2 is SYDVKM in the germline V gene. This CDR3 comprises 15 residues. With 3 bases removed from V and 1 base from J, the gap between germline ends came to 12 bases. CDR3 in DNA: TGTGCCAGCAGTTTTGCGGGACGTAGGAACACTGAAGCTTTCTTT. Its protein product is CASSFAGRRNTEAFF.

This clonotype was recorded many times. The gene calls are TRBV5-5 and TRBJ2-1; 9 bases agree with TRBD1. CDR1 and CDR2 (germline): SGHKS, YYEKEE (reference sequence). V dropped 1 base and J dropped 8; count of bases not matched to a gene: 7. CDR3 length equals 15 residues. In nucleotides, the CDR3 is TGTGCCAGCAGCTTGCTCCGGGACAGGGTCCATGAGCAGTTCTTC. Its protein product is CASSLLRDRVHEQFF. The entire variable domain, with the rest obtained from reference TRBV5-5 and TRBJ2-1, is as follows: DAGVTQSPTHLIKTRGQQVTLRCSPISGHKSVSWYQQVLGQGPQFIFQYYEKEERGRGNFPDRFSARQFPNYSSELNVNALLLGDSALYLCASSLLRDRVHEQFFGPGTRLTVL.

This clonotype was observed a handful of times. V usage is TRBV29-1 and J usage is TRBJ1-1; no firm D call. Germline V gene sequence: CDR1 SQVTM, CDR2 ANQGSEA. V shed 4 bases and J shed 1 base, with 13 bases lying between them. This CDR3 is built from 14 residues. For the CDR3, the DNA is TGCAGCGTTGTGGAGGGTTATGGGAACACTGAAGCTTTCTTT. It is translated as CSVVEGYGNTEAFF.

The chain joins TRBV21-1 to TRBJ2-1; the D segment call TRBD1 is taken from the table without a DNA check. TRBV21-1 is shown as a pseudogene. The length of the CDR3 is 17 residues. The CDR3 region is CASSKSPHEAPYNEQFF. CDR3 in DNA: TGTGCCAGCAGCAAATCCCCCCACGAGGCCCCCTACAATGAGCAGTTCTTC.

The rearrangement links TRBV5-1 to TRBJ2-3; TRBD2 matches at 9 bases. With V trimmed by 1 base and J by 1 base, 4 bases remained unmatched. There are 16 residues in the CDR3. Germline CDR1 is SGHRS and CDR2 is YFSETQ. The chain's CDR3 is CASSLLASGGTDTQYF. DNA for the CDR3: TGCGCCAGCAGCTTGTTGGCTAGCGGGGGCACAGATACGCAGTATTTT.

This sequence joins TRBV12-3 or TRBV12-4 and TRBJ1-1, with D maybe TRBD1 (5 bases). CDR3 size: 14 residues. Trimming left V 1 base short and J 8 bases short, with 14 bases between. The CDR3 region is CASSLGRRRGEAFF. In nucleotides, the CDR3 is TGTGCCAGCAGTTTAGGGCGTCGCCGGGGGGAAGCTTTCTTT.

Many counts were recorded for this clonotype. The genes are TRBV12-3 or TRBV12-4 and TRBJ1-1; the D gene is possibly TRBD1 (5 bases). Trimming left V 6 bases short and J 1 base short, with 15 bases between. The CDR3 totals 15 residues. Written as DNA, the CDR3 is TGTGCCAGCAGCCCTTATACAGGAACGAACACTGAAGCTTTCTTT. This gives the protein CASSPYTGTNTEAFF.

With respect to this clonotype: This may stem from a read error, because a much larger clone lies one nucleotide away. The chain combines TRBV20-1 with TRBJ1-2; 7 nucleotides line up with TRBD1. This CDR3 spans 15 amino acids. Germline CDR1 reads DFQATT; CDR2 reads SNEGSKA (reference sequence). The V segment lost 1 base and the J segment 0 bases; nucleotides outside the gene matches: 5. CDR3 loop: CSARVVTGSNYGYTF. DNA of the CDR3: TGCAGTGCTAGAGTCGTGACAGGGTCTAACTATGGCTACACCTTC.

On this clonotype: A much bigger clone sits one base away, suggesting this may be a read error. This sequence joins TRBV27 and TRBJ2-7, with D hard to call. The CDR3 loop spans 14 amino acids. Germline values: CDR1 MNHEY, CDR2 SMNVEV (reference sequence). V lost 6 bases, J lost 3 bases, and 15 bases lay in between. CDR3 residues: CASRLAATNYEQYF. In nucleotides, the CDR3 is TGTGCCAGCAGGCTTGCGGCAACGAACTACGAGCAGTACTTC.

The chain has TRBV6-5 and TRBJ1-1, with a weak D call TRBD1 (6 bases). This CDR3 is 15 amino acids long. V gave up 0 bases and J gave up 0 bases, with 8 bases separating them. The germline CDR1 and CDR2 sequences are MNHEY and SVGAGI. The CDR3 DNA sequence: TGTGCCAGCAGTTACTCGGGGGCGATGAACACTGAAGCTTTCTTT. This translates into CASSYSGAMNTEAFF.

The rearrangement links TRBV30 to TRBJ2-4, with D perhaps matching TRBD2 (5 bases). The CDR3 has 17 amino acids. CDR1 GTSNPN and CDR2 SVGIG come from the germline V gene (reference sequence). With 2 bases removed from V and 15 bases from J, the gap between germline ends came to 32 bases. This CDR3 reads CAWSYALRVKGFYERYF. CDR3 nucleotide sequence: TGTGCCTGGAGTTACGCATTGAGGGTGAAGGGATTCTACGAGCGGTACTTC.